This TCR delta chain was sequenced for a study of gamma-delta T cells after stem cell transplantation. This clone was picked up a small number of times. A far larger clone lies a single base away; this is likely a read error. This sample also contains other DNA sequences that code for the same CDR3. TCRdb re-processed the RT-PCR reads using CATT. The table lists about 5,000 delta-chain clones, 1.9% of them singletons. Trimming stripped 1 base from V and 0 bases from J, with 23 bases between. Germline CDR1 reads GEAIGNYY; CDR2 reads EKD. The CDR3 contains 19 residues. The sample taken for sequencing was gamma-delta T cells. The chain uses TRDV2 and TRDJ1; D may be TRDD3 (7 bases). This TCR derives from a human donor. It is not recorded whose cells these are; they may come from a transplant donor. CDR3 coding DNA: TGTGCCTGTGACACAGTCTCCTACGTGGGGGAGGTTTACACCGATAAACTCATCTTT. It specifies CACDTVSYVGEVYTDKLIF.